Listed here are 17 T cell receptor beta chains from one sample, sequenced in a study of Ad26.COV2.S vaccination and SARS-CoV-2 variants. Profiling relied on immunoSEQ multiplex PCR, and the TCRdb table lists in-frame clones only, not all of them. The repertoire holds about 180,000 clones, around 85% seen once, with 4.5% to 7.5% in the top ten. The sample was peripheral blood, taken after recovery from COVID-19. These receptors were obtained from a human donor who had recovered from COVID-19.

The CDR3 sequence: CASSLADTDTQYF. CDR3 nucleotide sequence: TGTGCCAGCAGTTTAGCAGACACAGATACGCAGTATTTT. V gene TRBV27 combines with J gene TRBJ2-3, with D hard to call. In germline, CDR1 is MNHEY, CDR2 SMNVEV (reference sequence). V lost 2 bases and J lost 2, with 5 bases in between. CDR3 size: 13 residues.

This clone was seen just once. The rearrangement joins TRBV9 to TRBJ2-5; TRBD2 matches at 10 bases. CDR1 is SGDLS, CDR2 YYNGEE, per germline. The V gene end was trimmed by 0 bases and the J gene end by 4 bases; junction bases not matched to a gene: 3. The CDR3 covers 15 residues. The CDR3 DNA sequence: TGTGCCAGCAGCGTAGCCAGCGGGGGGGGAGAGACCCAGTACTTC. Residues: CASSVASGGGETQYF.

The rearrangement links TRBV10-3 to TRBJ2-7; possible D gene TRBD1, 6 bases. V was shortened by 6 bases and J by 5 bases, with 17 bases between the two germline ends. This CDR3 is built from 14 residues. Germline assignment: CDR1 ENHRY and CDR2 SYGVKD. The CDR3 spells CAIRLDSSIHEQYF. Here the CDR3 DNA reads TGTGCCATCAGGTTGGACAGTAGTATCCACGAGCAGTACTTC.

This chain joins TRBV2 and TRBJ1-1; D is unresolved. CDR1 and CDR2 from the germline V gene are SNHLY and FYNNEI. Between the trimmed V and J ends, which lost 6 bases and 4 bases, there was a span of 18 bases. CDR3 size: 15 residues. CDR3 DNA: TGTGCCAGCAGGTTATCTCAAGGGTTCGCCACTGAAGCTTTCTTT. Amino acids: CASRLSQGFATEAFF. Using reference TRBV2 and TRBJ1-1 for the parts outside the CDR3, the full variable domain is EPEVTQTPSHQVTQMGQEVILRCVPISNHLYFYWYRQILGQKVEFLVSFYNNEISEKSEIFDDQFSVERPDGSNFTLKIRSTKLEDSAMYFCASRLSQGFATEAFFGQGTRLTVV.

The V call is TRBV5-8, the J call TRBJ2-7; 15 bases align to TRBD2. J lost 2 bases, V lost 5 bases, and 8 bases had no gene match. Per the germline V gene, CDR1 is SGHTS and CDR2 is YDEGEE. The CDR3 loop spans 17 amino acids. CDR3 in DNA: TGTGCCAGCAGATCCGGACTAGCGGGAGGGTTAGCCTACGAGCAGTACTTC. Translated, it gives CASRSGLAGGLAYEQYF.

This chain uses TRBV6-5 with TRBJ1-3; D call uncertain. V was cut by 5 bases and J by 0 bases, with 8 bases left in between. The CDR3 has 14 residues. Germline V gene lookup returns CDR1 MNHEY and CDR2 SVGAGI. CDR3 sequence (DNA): TGTGCCAGCAGTCCGGAAATCTCTGGAAACACCATATATTTT. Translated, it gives CASSPEISGNTIYF.

This CDR3 reads CASSTYARQGENNEQFF. CDR3 DNA: TGTGCCAGTAGTACCTACGCGCGACAGGGGGAGAACAATGAGCAGTTCTTC. This chain uses TRBV19 with TRBJ2-1; 9 positions match TRBD1. Trimming removed 4 bases from V and 5 bases from J; junction bases left unmatched: 12. Germline CDR1 LNHDA, CDR2 SQIVND (reference sequence). This CDR3 comprises 17 residues.

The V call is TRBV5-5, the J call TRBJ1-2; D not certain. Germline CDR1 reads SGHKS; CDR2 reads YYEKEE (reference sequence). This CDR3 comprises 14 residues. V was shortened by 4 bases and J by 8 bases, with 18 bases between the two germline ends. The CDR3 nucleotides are TGTGCCAGCAGCGACGCGCGGGTAGGGAACGGCTACACCTTC. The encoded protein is CASSDARVGNGYTF.

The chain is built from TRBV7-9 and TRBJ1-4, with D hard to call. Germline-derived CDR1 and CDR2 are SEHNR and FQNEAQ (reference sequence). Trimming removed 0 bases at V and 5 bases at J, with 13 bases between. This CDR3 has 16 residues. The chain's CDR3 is CASSLATDGSNEKLFF. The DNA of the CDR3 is TGTGCCAGCAGCTTAGCGACGGACGGATCGAATGAAAAACTGTTTTTT.

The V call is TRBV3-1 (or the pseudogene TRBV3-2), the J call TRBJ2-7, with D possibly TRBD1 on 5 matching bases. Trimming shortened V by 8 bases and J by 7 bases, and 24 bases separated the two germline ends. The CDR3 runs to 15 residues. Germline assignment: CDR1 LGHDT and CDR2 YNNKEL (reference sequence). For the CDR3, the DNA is TGTGCCAGCTCCCCGGCTTCAGGGCACCCGAGGGAGCAGTACTTC. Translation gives CASSPASGHPREQYF.

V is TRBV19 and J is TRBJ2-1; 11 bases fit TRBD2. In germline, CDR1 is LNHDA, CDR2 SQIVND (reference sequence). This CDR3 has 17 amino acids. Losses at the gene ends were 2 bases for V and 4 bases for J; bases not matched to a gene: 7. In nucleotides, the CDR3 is TGTGCCAGTAGTATACCCTCATGGACTAGCGGGTACAATGAGCAGTTCTTC. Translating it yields CASSIPSWTSGYNEQFF.

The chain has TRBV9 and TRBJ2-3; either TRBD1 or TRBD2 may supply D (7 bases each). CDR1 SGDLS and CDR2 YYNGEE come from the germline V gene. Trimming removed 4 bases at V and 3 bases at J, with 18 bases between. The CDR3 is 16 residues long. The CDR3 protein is CASSPGGTGVTDTQYF. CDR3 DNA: TGTGCCAGCAGCCCGGGGGGCACAGGGGTTACAGATACGCAGTATTTT. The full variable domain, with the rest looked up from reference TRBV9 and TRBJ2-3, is DSGVTQTPKHLITATGQRVTLRCSPRSGDLSVYWYQQSLDQGLQFLIQYYNGEERAKGNILERFSAQQFPDLHSELNLSSLELGDSALYFCASSPGGTGVTDTQYFGPGTRLTVL.

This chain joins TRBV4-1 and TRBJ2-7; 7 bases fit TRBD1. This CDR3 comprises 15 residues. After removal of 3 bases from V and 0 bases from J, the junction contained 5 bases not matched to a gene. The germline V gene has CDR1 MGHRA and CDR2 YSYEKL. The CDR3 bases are TGCGCCAGCAGCCACCCCGGACAGGCCTCCTACGAGCAGTACTTC. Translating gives CASSHPGQASYEQYF.

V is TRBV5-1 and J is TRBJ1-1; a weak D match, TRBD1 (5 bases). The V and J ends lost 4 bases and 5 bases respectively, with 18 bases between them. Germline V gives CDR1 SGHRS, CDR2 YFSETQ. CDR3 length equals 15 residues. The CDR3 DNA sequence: TGCGCCAGCAGCCCCCTTCGGGGGAGTAAAACTGAAGCTTTCTTT. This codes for CASSPLRGSKTEAFF. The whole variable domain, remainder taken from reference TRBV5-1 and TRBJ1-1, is KAGVTQTPRYLIKTRGQQVTLSCSPISGHRSVSWYQQTPGQGLQFLFEYFSETQRNKGNFPGRFSGRQFSNSRSEMNVSTLELGDSALYLCASSPLRGSKTEAFFGQGTRLTVV.

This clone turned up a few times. CDR3 coding DNA: TGTGCCAGCAGCCGCCCGGGGGTCGGCGAGCAGTACTTC. Translation: CASSRPGVGEQYF. The chain links TRBV7-9 to TRBJ2-7; D may be TRBD2 (6 bases). Trimming removed 5 bases at V and 6 bases at J, with 14 bases between. This CDR3 has 13 amino acids. Germline V CDR1 and CDR2: SEHNR, FQNEAQ (reference sequence).

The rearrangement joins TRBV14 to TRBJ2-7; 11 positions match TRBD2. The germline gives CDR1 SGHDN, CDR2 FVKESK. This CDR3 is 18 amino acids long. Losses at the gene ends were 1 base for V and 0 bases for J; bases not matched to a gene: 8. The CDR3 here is CASSQGDSGRVFSYEQYF. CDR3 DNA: TGTGCCAGCAGCCAAGGAGATAGCGGGAGGGTTTTCTCCTACGAGCAGTACTTC.

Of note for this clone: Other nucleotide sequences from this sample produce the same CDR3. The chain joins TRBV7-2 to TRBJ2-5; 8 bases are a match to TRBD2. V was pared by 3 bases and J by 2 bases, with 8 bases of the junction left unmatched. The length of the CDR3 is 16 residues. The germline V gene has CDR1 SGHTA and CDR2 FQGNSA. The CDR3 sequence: CASSFGGGGIQETQYF. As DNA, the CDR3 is TGTGCCAGCAGCTTCGGGGGCGGGGGGATACAAGAGACCCAGTACTTC.